Sequencing of this T cell receptor (beta chain) was carried out in a study of shared clonotypes between healthy human individuals. This clone was found once. Libraries were prepared by immunoSEQ multiplex PCR; TCRdb keeps only in-frame clonotypes and omits some of them. The sample records about 1.5 million clones, around 98% being singletons. The TCR comes from a man in his thirties or forties in good health. Specimen: naive CD4+ T cells sorted from blood. Subset given: CD45RA+ positively selected.

CDR3 protein: CATSRDASYQPQHF. CDR3 coding DNA: TGTGCCACCAGCAGAGATGCTTCGTATCAGCCCCAGCATTTT. J is TRBJ1-5 and V is TRBV15; no clear D. Trimming removed 0 bases from V and 5 bases from J, with 8 bases in between. Germline V gene lookup returns CDR1 LNHNV and CDR2 YYDKDF (reference sequence). CDR3 length equals 14 residues.